Listed below are T cell receptor beta chains from one sample, sequenced in a study of cytotoxic CD8 clonotypes in ibrutinib-treated CLL. Sequencing used immunoSEQ multiplex PCR; TCRdb keeps in-frame clones, though not all of them. The table has approximately 200,000 clones, over 60% seen once. The sequencing used PBMCs, collected after 24 months of ibrutinib treatment. The source is a human donor with chronic lymphocytic leukemia. CDR3s include the opening cysteine and the closing phenylalanine or tryptophan. The D gene is left open where the match is weak. The listing skips clone size in some rows; elsewhere it reads once, few, many or a size class.

.	.	TRBV6-5	TRBJ2-3	CASSYSPAADTQYF	TGTGCCAGCAGTTACTCGCCCGCCGCAGATACGCAGTATTTT
.	.	TRBV7-9	TRBJ2-7	CASSLDETYYEQYF	TGTGCCAGCAGCTTAGATGAGACTTACTACGAGCAGTACTTC
.	.	TRBV13	TRBJ2-1	CASSLESYNEQFF	TGTGCCAGCAGCTTAGAATCCTACAATGAGCAGTTCTTC
.	.	TRBV11-3	TRBJ2-2	CASSMTRNTGELFF	TGTGCCAGCAGCATGACTCGGAACACCGGGGAGCTGTTTTTT
.	.	TRBV27	TRBJ1-5	CASRTAFEQPQHF	TGTGCCAGTAGGACGGCCTTCGAGCAGCCCCAGCATTTT
.	TRBD1	TRBV7-9	TRBJ1-4	CASSQGQGLGEKLFF	TGTGCCAGCAGCCAAGGACAGGGGCTGGGCGAAAAACTGTTTTTT
few	.	TRBV4-1	TRBJ2-5	CASSQGRGRLETQYF	TGCGCCAGCAGCCAAGGGCGGGGGCGCCTAGAGACCCAGTACTTC
once	.	TRBV6-4	TRBJ2-5	CASNEVVRGLQETQYF	TGTGCCAGCAACGAGGTGGTTCGGGGGCTGCAGGAGACCCAGTACTTC
few	TRBD1	TRBV7-7	TRBJ2-2	CASSLQTGDRELFF	TGTGCTAGCAGTCTTCAAACAGGGGACAGGGAGCTGTTTTTT
.	.	TRBV19	TRBJ2-4	CASSIKQGGDIQYF	TGTGCCAGTAGTATAAAACAGGGAGGGGACATTCAGTACTTC
.	.	TRBV7-9	TRBJ1-1	CASSSGNWNTEAFF	TGTGCCAGCAGCTCGGGCAATTGGAACACTGAAGCTTTCTTT
.	.	TRBV7-8	TRBJ1-3	CASSLGGRASGNTIYF	TGTGCCAGCAGCTTAGGCGGCAGAGCCTCTGGAAACACCATATATTTT
.	TRBD1	TRBV6-5	TRBJ1-4	CASSYSGQGNEKLFF	TGTGCCAGCAGTTACTCGGGACAGGGGAATGAAAAACTGTTTTTT
many	.	TRBV7-9	TRBJ2-7	CASSSIGAGPYEQYF	TGTGCCAGCAGCTCGATAGGAGCGGGTCCTTACGAGCAGTACTTC
.	.	TRBV2	TRBJ2-7	CASTRDRGTVYEQYF	TGTGCCAGCACCAGGGATCGCGGGACGGTCTACGAGCAGTACTTC
.	.	TRBV11-3	TRBJ1-5	CASSLDFVELSNQPQHF	TGTGCCAGCAGCTTAGACTTCGTTGAGCTTAGCAATCAGCCCCAGCATTTT
.	.	TRBV28	TRBJ2-3	CASSLQGRNTQYF	TGTGCCAGCAGTCTACAGGGACGTAACACGCAGTATTTT
few	TRBD1	TRBV29-1	TRBJ2-7	CSVVWDRSYEQYF	TGCAGCGTTGTATGGGACAGGTCCTACGAGCAGTACTTC
.	.	TRBV2	TRBJ1-1	CASSGRGGVNTEAFF	TGTGCCAGCAGTGGGAGGGGAGGAGTGAACACTGAAGCTTTCTTT
.	TRBD2	TRBV6-6	TRBJ2-1	CASSFTRGSGSDEQFF	TGTGCCAGCAGTTTCACCCGGGGTAGCGGGAGTGATGAGCAGTTCTTC
.	TRBD2	TRBV30	TRBJ2-7	CAWSEDLSSGRRTSSYEQYF	TGTGCCTGGAGTGAGGACTTATCTAGCGGGAGGCGTACAAGCTCCTACGAGCAGTACTTC
few	.	TRBV7-2	TRBJ1-3	CASSLIGISGNTIYF	TGTGCCAGCAGCTTAATAGGCATCTCTGGAAACACCATATATTTT
few	TRBD1	TRBV13	TRBJ2-7	CASSPNGQGRYEQYF	TGTGCCAGCAGCCCCAACGGACAGGGCCGGTACGAGCAGTACTTC
.	TRBD2	TRBV6-5	TRBJ2-3	CASRGGSGHPDTQYF	TGTGCCAGCAGGGGGGGGAGCGGGCATCCGGATACGCAGTATTTT
.	.	TRBV7-8	TRBJ2-5	CASSFVGVRQETQYF	TGTGCCAGCAGCTTCGTGGGGGTTCGTCAAGAGACCCAGTACTTC
once	TRBD1	TRBV4-3	TRBJ2-3	CASSQERRGSTGCTDTQYF	TGCGCCAGCAGCCAAGAAAGGCGCGGGTCGACAGGGTGCACAGATACGCAGTATTTT
.	.	TRBV9	TRBJ2-5	CASSVAVGQETQYF	TGTGCCAGCAGCGTAGCGGTAGGTCAAGAGACCCAGTACTTC
.	.	TRBV4-3	TRBJ2-1	CASSPTYLGEQFF	TGCGCCAGCAGCCCAACATATTTGGGTGAGCAGTTCTTC
few	.	TRBV9	TRBJ2-3	CASRDFSTDTQYF	TGTGCCAGCAGGGACTTTAGCACAGATACGCAGTATTTT
few	TRBD1	TRBV4-2	TRBJ1-2	CASSPPPDRKYGYTF	TGTGCCAGCAGCCCCCCCCCGGACAGGAAGTATGGCTACACCTTC
.	.	TRBV18	TRBJ2-5	CASSPSGKTQYF	TGTGCCAGCTCACCATCGGGAAAGACCCAGTACTTC
.	TRBD1	TRBV7-2	TRBJ2-5	CASSRDRVETQYF	TGTGCCAGCAGCCGCGACAGGGTTGAGACCCAGTACTTC
.	TRBD1	TRBV27	TRBJ2-7	CASSLFGPTGGLTSYEQYF	TGTGCCAGCAGTTTATTCGGCCCAACAGGGGGCCTTACTAGCTACGAGCAGTACTTC
.	.	TRBV27	TRBJ1-1	CASSLFRLGGGEEAFF	TGTGCCAGCAGTTTATTCCGTTTGGGGGGCGGGGAGGAAGCTTTCTTT
once	.	TRBV5-1	TRBJ2-7	CASSLGLGSGYEQYF	TGCGCCAGCAGCTTGGGGTTGGGGTCGGGCTACGAGCAGTACTTC
few	.	TRBV29-1	TRBJ1-3	CSVDVGGNTIYF	TGCAGCGTTGATGTGGGAGGAAACACCATATATTTT
.	.	TRBV19	TRBJ1-5	CASSKPPGRSSNQPQHF	TGTGCCAGTAGTAAACCACCGGGACGGAGTAGCAATCAGCCCCAGCATTTT
.	TRBD2	TRBV5-1	TRBJ2-1	CASSTSGRWNEQFF	TGCGCCAGCAGCACTAGCGGGAGGTGGAATGAGCAGTTCTTC
once	.	TRBV7-9	TRBJ1-5	CASSFSGGTQPQHF	TGTGCCAGCAGCTTCTCTGGGGGAACTCAGCCCCAGCATTTT
.	.	TRBV29-1	TRBJ2-1	CSVAPVGMTGGGEQFF	TGCAGCGTTGCCCCCGTGGGGATGACAGGCGGAGGGGAGCAGTTCTTC
.	.	TRBV14	TRBJ2-1	CASSQVPSTQFF	TGTGCCAGCAGCCAAGTCCCGAGTACGCAGTTCTTC
.	.	TRBV7-7	TRBJ2-5	CASSSGVLETQYF	TGTGCCAGCAGCTCAGGGGTTCTGGAGACCCAGTACTTC
.	.	TRBV9	TRBJ1-4	CATGPGQSNEKLFF	TGTGCCACAGGCCCGGGACAAAGTAATGAAAAACTGTTTTTT
.	TRBD1	TRBV6-6	TRBJ2-5	CASSSRGQVLQETQYF	TGTGCCAGCAGTTCCCGGGGACAGGTGCTACAAGAGACCCAGTACTTC
.	.	TRBV7-2	TRBJ2-7	CASSLDLHEQYF	TGTGCCAGCAGCTTAGACCTCCACGAGCAGTACTTC
.	TRBD2	TRBV2	TRBJ2-1	CARTLTAGGPRSYNEQFF	TGTGCCAGAACGCTTACAGCGGGAGGGCCCCGCTCCTACAATGAGCAGTTCTTC
many	.	TRBV6-4	TRBJ2-2	CASSDRDTGELFF	TGTGCCAGCAGTGACAGGGACACCGGGGAGCTGTTTTTT
.	.	TRBV21-1	TRBJ2-5	CASSKDVGLAGVETQYF	TGTGCCAGCAGCAAAGATGTTGGACTAGCGGGAGTTGAGACCCAGTACTTC
few	TRBD1	TRBV6-5	TRBJ1-2	CATAGGVGYGYTF	TGTGCCACCGCAGGGGGCGTCGGCTATGGCTACACCTTC
.	.	TRBV30	TRBJ2-5	CAWTTIGETQYF	TGTGCCTGGACCACCATCGGGGAGACCCAGTACTTC
.	TRBD2	TRBV4-2	TRBJ2-7	CASSLGTSGRPYEQYF	TGTGCCAGCAGCTTGGGGACTAGCGGGAGACCCTACGAGCAGTACTTC